Shown below are 5 T cell receptor beta chains from a single sample sequenced in a study of regulatory T cells in long-lasting Graves disease. Noted time point: persistent/refractory GD, antithyroid drugs over 5 years with positive TRAb. Following extraction of RNA from PBMCs, that RNA was used to make the TCR library. iRepertoire HTBI primers and Arm-PCR of CDR3 regions built TCR beta libraries. One entry per CDR3 protein results from TCRdb running MiXCR on the multiplex PCR reads. Of hundreds of thousands of distinct CDR3 sequences in the sample, 20% to 25% were seen once. Sequenced material: peripheral blood mononuclear cells (PBMCs), taken when the disease was refractory, from a patient treated with antithyroid drugs. These receptors all come from a female donor with Graves disease.

This clonotype was counted between two and nine times. The rearrangement links TRBV7-6 to TRBJ1-5, with D uncertain. The CDR3 runs to 16 residues. The germline gives CDR1 SGHVS, CDR2 FNYEAQ. V lost 2 bases, J lost 5 bases, and 16 bases lay in between. CDR3 nucleotides: TGTGCCAGCAGCTTATTTGACGTCGGGGTGCATCAGCCCCAGCATTTT. It encodes CASSLFDVGVHQPQHF.

This clonotype was counted ten times or more. The chain combines TRBV6-1 with TRBJ1-1; a possible D gene is TRBD1 (5 bases). V was shortened by 6 bases and J by 0 bases, with 14 bases between the two germline ends. Germline values: CDR1 MNHNS, CDR2 SASEGT. This CDR3 is 15 amino acids long. CDR3 residues: CASREPGGMNTEAFF. In DNA, the CDR3 is TGTGCCAGCAGGGAACCCGGGGGGATGAACACTGAAGCTTTCTTT.

This clonotype was seen repeatedly, ten times or more. The V and J genes are TRBV28 and TRBJ2-7; TRBD1 agrees at 9 bases. The V gene's germline CDR1 is MDHEN and CDR2 SYDVKM. Trimming cost V 8 bases and J 3 bases; bases outside gene matches: 5. The CDR3 runs to 13 residues. The CDR3 DNA follows: TGTGCCAGCTGCGGACAGGGGCACTACGAGCAGTACTTC. Its protein is CASCGQGHYEQYF.

V usage is TRBV28 and J usage is TRBJ2-3; 7 bases are a match to TRBD2. Germline CDR1 is MDHEN and CDR2 is SYDVKM. The ends lost 6 bases at V and 4 bases at J; junction bases unmatched: 10. The CDR3 length is 15 residues. The CDR3 nucleotides read TGTGCCAGCAGGGGGGGACTACGCCTAGCAGATACGCAGTATTTT. As protein: CASRGGLRLADTQYF.

This clonotype was picked up many times. The V and J genes are TRBV27 and TRBJ1-2; maybe TRBD1 (5 bases). CDR1 is MNHEY and CDR2 is SMNVEV in the germline V gene (reference sequence). The germline V and J ends were trimmed by 3 bases and 5 bases, with 16 bases remaining between them. The CDR3 sequence is 15 residues long. CDR3 sequence reads: CASSFGSGIGYGYTF. As DNA, the CDR3 is TGTGCCAGCAGTTTCGGGTCAGGGATCGGTTATGGCTACACCTTC.